This T cell receptor beta chain was captured by sequencing in a study of Ad26.COV2.S vaccination and SARS-CoV-2 variants. Assay used: immunoSEQ multiplex PCR; TCRdb lists only in-frame clones, some missing. The repertoire holds around 500,000 clones, roughly 87% seen once, with around 1.8% in the top ten. Concerning this clone itself: Its antigen is as yet unknown.

Regarding the study as a whole: Whether participants received vaccine or placebo, their non-spike TCR breadth was similar.

Treatment noted: around 19 received Ad26.COV2.S at low or high dose, single or two shots; 5 received placebo; per-sample allocation not given. Samples came from day 63 after the first vaccine or placebo injection. The specimen was peripheral blood, collected in a trial of Ad26.COV2.S vaccine versus placebo. The sequence was collected from a person aged 18-60 years who received the Ad26.COV2.S COVID-19 vaccine or a placebo.

CDR3 sequence reads: CASSPGTSTYNEQFF. The CDR3 nucleotides read TGTGCCAGCAGCCCCGGGACTAGTACCTACAATGAGCAGTTCTTC. The V call is TRBV7-6, the J call TRBJ2-1; TRBD2 agrees at 8 bases. The length of the CDR3 is 15 residues. V lost 5 bases, J lost 2 bases, and 5 bases stayed unmatched. Per germline, CDR1 SGHVS and CDR2 FNYEAQ.